These 10 T cell receptor beta chains originate from one sample sequenced in a study of T cell clones after liver transplantation. Libraries were prepared by immunoSEQ multiplex PCR; TCRdb keeps only in-frame clonotypes and omits some of them. The table includes fewer than 25,000 clones, 90% to 95% detected once. This specimen consisted of CD8+ T cells from blood, obtained roughly 26 months after liver transplant. The receptors come from a human patient who received a liver transplant. Some T cells may be supplied by the graft donor.

The chain carries TRBV28 and TRBJ2-1; D might be TRBD2 (5 bases). From germline, CDR1 is MDHEN and CDR2 SYDVKM. Trimming took off 3 bases at V and 0 bases at J, with 12 bases between the two ends. The CDR3 is made up of 16 amino acids. The CDR3, as DNA: TGTGCCAGCAGTTTTGAGCGGTTAAGCTCCTACAATGAGCAGTTCTTC. Translating it yields CASSFERLSSYNEQFF. Using reference TRBV28 and TRBJ2-1 for the parts outside the CDR3, the full variable domain is DVKVTQSSRYLVKRTGEKVFLECVQDMDHENMFWYRQDPGLGLRLIYFSYDVKMKEKGDIPEGYSVSREKKERFSLILESASTNQTSMYLCASSFERLSSYNEQFFGPGTRLTVL.

J is TRBJ2-3 and V is TRBV7-9; 8 positions agree with TRBD2. Germline V gene data show CDR1 as SEHNR and CDR2 as FQNEAQ (reference sequence). The CDR3 spans 18 residues. V shed 5 bases and J 0 bases; nucleotides not matched to a gene: 13. This CDR3 reads CASSPDARAGVSTDTQYF. Here the CDR3 DNA reads TGTGCCAGCAGCCCGGATGCGAGAGCGGGAGTAAGCACAGATACGCAGTATTTT.

The gene calls are TRBV7-3 and TRBJ2-2; 7 nucleotides line up with TRBD2. CDR3 length equals 15 residues. Germline CDR1 is SGHTA and CDR2 is FQGTGA. Trimming took 2 bases from V and 4 from J; bases not matched to a gene: 4. CDR3 nucleotide sequence: TGTGCCAGCAGCTTATCGGGGGGATCCACCGGGGAGCTGTTTTTT. Amino acid sequence: CASSLSGGSTGELFF.

This chain links TRBV21-1 with TRBJ2-7; the DNA was not compared with TRBD2, the D call given in the table. TRBV21-1 has pseudogene status. The CDR3 loop spans 17 amino acids. This CDR3 reads CASSHANSSGSSYEQYF. CDR3 in DNA: TGTGCCAGCAGCCATGCCAACTCTAGCGGGAGCTCCTACGAGCAGTACTTC.

V is TRBV6-6 and J is TRBJ1-1, with 7 bases lining up with TRBD1. CDR1 MNHNY and CDR2 SVGAGI come from the germline V gene (reference sequence). This CDR3 spans 15 amino acids. V trimming: 8 bases; J trimming: 2 bases; junction bases outside the gene matches: 11. The DNA of the CDR3 is TGTGCCAGCGGAACGACAGGGACCCTCAACACTGAAGCTTTCTTT. Amino acid sequence: CASGTTGTLNTEAFF.

The chain is built from TRBV27 and TRBJ2-2, with D maybe TRBD2 (7 bases). Germline assignment: CDR1 MNHEY and CDR2 SMNVEV (reference sequence). This CDR3 region has 14 residues. The V end lost 3 bases, the J end lost 4 bases, and 9 bases lay between the germline ends. In DNA, the CDR3 is TGTGCCAGCAGTTTCGGGGGGCGCACCGGGGAGCTGTTTTTT. This encodes CASSFGGRTGELFF.

In regard to this clone: Other DNA sequences in this sample translate to the same CDR3. The gene calls are TRBV28 and TRBJ2-3; no definite D call. The CDR3 has 14 residues. The V gene's germline CDR1 is MDHEN and CDR2 SYDVKM. The V end was cut by 3 bases, the J end by 1 base, with 8 bases between. CDR3 loop: CASSFLSGTDTQYF. The CDR3 nucleotides read TGTGCCAGCAGTTTCTTGTCAGGCACAGATACGCAGTATTTT.

V usage is TRBV15 and J usage is TRBJ1-3; unclear D gene. The CDR3 has 15 residues. V lost 0 bases, J lost 4 bases, and 10 bases lay in between. Germline V gene sequence: CDR1 LNHNV, CDR2 YYDKDF (reference sequence). The CDR3 spells CATSRDRAVGNTIYF. In DNA, the CDR3 is TGTGCCACCAGCAGAGATCGCGCAGTCGGAAACACCATATATTTT.

This chain uses TRBV6-1 with TRBJ2-3; 7 nucleotides match TRBD1. The CDR3 contains 18 residues. Losses at the gene ends were 3 bases for V and 0 bases for J; bases not matched to a gene: 12. CDR1 and CDR2 from the germline V gene are MNHNS and SASEGT. The CDR3 DNA reads as TGTGCCAGCAGTGAGTATTTTGGGACAGCATCTAGCACAGATACGCAGTATTTT. As protein: CASSEYFGTASSTDTQYF.

This chain joins TRBV2 and TRBJ2-7; D may correspond to TRBD1 or TRBD2 (5 bases each). V lost 3 bases and J lost 2, with 8 bases in between. The CDR3 loop spans 13 amino acids. CDR1 is SNHLY and CDR2 is FYNNEI in the germline V gene. The CDR3 here is CASSDGTPYEQYF. The CDR3 DNA reads as TGTGCCAGCAGTGACGGGACCCCCTACGAGCAGTACTTC.